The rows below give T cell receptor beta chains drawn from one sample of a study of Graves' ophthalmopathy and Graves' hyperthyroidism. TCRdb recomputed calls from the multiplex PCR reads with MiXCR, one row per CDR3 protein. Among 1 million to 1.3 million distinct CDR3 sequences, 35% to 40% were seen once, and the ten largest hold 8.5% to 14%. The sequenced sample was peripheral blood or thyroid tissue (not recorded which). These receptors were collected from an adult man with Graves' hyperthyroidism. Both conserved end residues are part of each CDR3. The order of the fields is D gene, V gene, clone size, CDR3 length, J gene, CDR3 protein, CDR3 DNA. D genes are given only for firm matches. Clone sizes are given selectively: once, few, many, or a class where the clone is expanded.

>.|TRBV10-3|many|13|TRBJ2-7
CAISESESYEQYF
TGTGCCATCAGTGAGTCAGAGTCCTACGAGCAGTACTTC
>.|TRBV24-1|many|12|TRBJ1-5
CATSDPYQPQHF
TGTGCCACCAGTGATCCTTATCAGCCCCAGCATTTT
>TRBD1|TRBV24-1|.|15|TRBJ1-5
CATSESGTGGETQHF
TGTGCCACCAGTGAATCCGGGACAGGGGGAGAGACCCAGCATTTT
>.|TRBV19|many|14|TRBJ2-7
CASSIGAGSYEQYF
TGTGCCAGTAGTATTGGAGCAGGGTCGTACGAGCAGTACTTC
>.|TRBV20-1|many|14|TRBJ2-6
CSAQTGSGANVLTF
TGCAGTGCGCAGACAGGTTCTGGGGCCAACGTCCTGACTTTC
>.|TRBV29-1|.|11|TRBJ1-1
CSFDVRAEAFF
TGCAGCTTTGATGTCCGGGCTGAAGCTTTCTTT
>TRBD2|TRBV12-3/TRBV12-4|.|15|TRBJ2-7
CASSYTSGTSYEQYF
TGTGCCAGCAGTTACACTAGCGGGACCTCCTACGAGCAGTACTTC
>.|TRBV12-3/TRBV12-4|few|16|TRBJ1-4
CASSYSIGRGGEKLFF
TGTGCCAGCAGTTACTCGATCGGACGGGGGGGTGAAAAACTGTTTTTT
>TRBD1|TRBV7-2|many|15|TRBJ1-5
CASSPDRVRNQPQHF
TGTGCCAGCAGCCCAGACAGGGTCAGGAATCAGCCCCAGCATTTT
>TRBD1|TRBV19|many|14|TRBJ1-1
CASSMGQGYDEAFF
TGTGCCAGTAGTATGGGACAGGGATACGATGAAGCTTTCTTT
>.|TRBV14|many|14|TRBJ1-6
CASSQGGKHSPLHF
TGTGCCAGCAGCCAAGGGGGGAAACATTCACCCCTCCACTTT
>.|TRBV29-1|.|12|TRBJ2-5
CSVDSLGETQYF
TGCAGCGTGGACTCCCTAGGGGAGACCCAGTACTTC
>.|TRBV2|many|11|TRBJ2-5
CASLRLETQYF
TGTGCCAGCCTTCGGCTAGAGACCCAGTACTTC
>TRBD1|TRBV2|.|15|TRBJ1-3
CASSDRGQGGNTIYF
TGTGCCAGCAGTGATCGAGGACAGGGGGGGAACACCATATATTTT
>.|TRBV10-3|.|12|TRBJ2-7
CAIRAGANEQYF
TGTGCCATCAGGGCGGGGGCTAACGAGCAGTACTTC
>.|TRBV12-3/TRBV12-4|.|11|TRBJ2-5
CASSTEGEQYF
TGTGCCAGCAGTACGGAGGGGGAGCAGTACTTC
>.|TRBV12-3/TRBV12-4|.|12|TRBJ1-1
CASSLSLNEAFF
TGTGCCAGCAGTTTAAGCTTGAATGAAGCTTTCTTT
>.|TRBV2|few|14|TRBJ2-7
CASSLRASAYEQYF
TGTGCCAGCAGTTTGAGGGCTAGCGCCTACGAGCAGTACTTC
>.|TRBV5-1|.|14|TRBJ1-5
CASRPFPGNQPQHF
TGCGCCAGCCGACCCTTCCCGGGGAATCAGCCCCAGCATTTT
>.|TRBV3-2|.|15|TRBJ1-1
CASSPEGLMNTEALF
TGTGCCAGCAGCCCAGAAGGACTGATGAACACTGAAGCTCTCTTT
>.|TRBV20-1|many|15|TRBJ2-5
CSARSGSRGGETQYF
TGCAGTGCTAGGTCCGGGAGTAGAGGAGGAGAGACCCAGTACTTC
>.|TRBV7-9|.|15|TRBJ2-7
CASSLAQGRYNEQYF
TGTGCCAGCAGCTTAGCGCAGGGCAGGTACAATGAGCAGTACTTC
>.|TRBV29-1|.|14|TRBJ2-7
CSVDGGTGQYEQYF
TGCAGCGTTGACGGGGGGACAGGCCAATACGAGCAGTACTTC
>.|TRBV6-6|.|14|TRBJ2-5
CASSYSRTQETQYF
TGTGCCAGCAGTTACTCGAGGACCCAAGAGACCCAGTACTTC
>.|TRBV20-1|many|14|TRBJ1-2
CSAMKLTENYGYTF
TGCAGTGCTATGAAGTTGACGGAAAACTATGGCTACACCTTC
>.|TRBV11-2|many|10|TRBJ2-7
CASSSYEQYF
TGTGCCAGCAGCTCCTACGAGCAGTACTTC
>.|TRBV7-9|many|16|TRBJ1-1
CASSLVFGGRYTEAFF
TGTGCCAGCAGCTTAGTCTTCGGGGGACGATACACTGAAGCTTTCTTT
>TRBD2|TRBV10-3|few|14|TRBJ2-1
CAISRTSGRDEQFF
TGTGCCATCAGCCGGACTAGCGGGAGGGATGAGCAGTTCTTC
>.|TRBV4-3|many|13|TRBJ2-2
CASSQDYTGELFF
TGTGCCAGCAGCCAAGACTACACCGGGGAGCTGTTTTTT
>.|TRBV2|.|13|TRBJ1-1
CASSKGGYTEAFF
TGTGCCAGCAGTAAAGGAGGGTACACTGAAGCTTTCTTT
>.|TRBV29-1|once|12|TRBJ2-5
CSGGRGMETQYF
TGCAGCGGGGGCCGAGGGATGGAGACCCAGTACTTC
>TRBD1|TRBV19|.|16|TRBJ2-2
CASRTPGGARTGELFF
TGTGCCAGTAGGACTCCAGGGGGCGCGAGGACCGGGGAGCTGTTTTTT
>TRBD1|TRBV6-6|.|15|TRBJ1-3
CASSRPGQGANTIYF
TGTGCCAGCAGTCGACCGGGACAGGGGGCTAACACCATATATTTT
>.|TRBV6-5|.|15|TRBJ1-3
CASSYSNSAGNTIYF
TGTGCCAGCAGTTACTCGAATTCAGCTGGAAACACCATATATTTT
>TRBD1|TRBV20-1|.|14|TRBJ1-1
CSAPDRVMNTEAFF
TGCAGTGCTCCGGACAGGGTCATGAACACTGAAGCTTTCTTT
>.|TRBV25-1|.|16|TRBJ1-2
CASSPPKGQAPYGYTF
TGTGCCAGCTCACCACCTAAGGGACAAGCCCCCTATGGCTACACCTTC
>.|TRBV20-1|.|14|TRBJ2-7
CSARSAPNSYEQYF
TGCAGTGCTAGGTCGGCACCGAACTCCTACGAGCAGTACTTC
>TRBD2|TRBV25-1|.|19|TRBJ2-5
CASSYSGWGAGEVGETQYF
TGTGCCAGCAGTTACTCGGGCTGGGGAGCGGGAGAAGTTGGAGAGACCCAGTACTTC